Included here is one TCR beta chain sequence, with context. The specificity of this receptor is unknown. No quality values exist for individual bases; no much larger clone is one base distant. V trim: 6 bases; J trim: 4 bases; unmatched bases: 15. CDR1 and CDR2 are read off the germline V gene as MNHNS and SASEGT. The CDR3, cysteine through phenylalanine, is 18 amino acids long. The read is trimmed to its CDR3 DNA, 54 bases read in frame from base 1. Amplification of TCR beta CDR3 regions was carried out from RNA transcripts. For the first round of RT-PCR on the TCR CDR3, the HTBI primer set was used together with the Qiagen OneStep RT-PCR kit. The libraries were constructed in a second round of multiplex PCR and then size-selected and purified. The libraries were sequenced on an Illumina HiSeq2000 using paired-end 100 bp reads. Per the authors' processing: SOAPnuke was used to process the raw data, removing reads that contained adapters or uncalled bases, had a mean Phred below 15, or lacked an exact match to the constant primer or identifier. COPE v1.2.5 was used to merge high-quality paired reads, and clonotypes were defined as unique nucleotide sequences. MiTCR v1.1 was used to align the clonotypes against IMGT TRBV, TRBD and TRBJ reference segments. The analysis included only V-J combinations with a frequency above 0.0001, which together covered over 98% of the repertoires. The TCS score was defined as the ratio of F50 (clonal expansion) to E x V (chaos), calculated using BLOSUM62-based TCRdist between CDR3 peptides within each V-J. Welch's t-statistics and random forest reduced approximately 520 V-J features to about 12, which were used in a naive Bayes classifier (R e1071). TCRdb trimmed public reads at Q25 via fastp, called clones via MiXCR and kept in-frame beta chains. Records with the same CDR3 protein are collapsed into one entry carrying the most frequent genes and DNA. These V and J calls derive from TCRdb rather than the authors' analysis. The sample contains about 690,000 distinct CDR3 sequences, 15% to 20% of them found a single time. In total, the top ten clones hold roughly 16% of the sample.

The data originate from a study of T cells in Graves' hyperthyroidism and ophthalmopathy (dated by TCRdb to between 2018 and 2020). With respect to the entire study: Peripheral blood samples were taken at the time of initial diagnosis, prior to any treatment. A discovery cohort of about a hundred patients, 43 with Graves' ophthalmopathy and fewer than 65 with stable Graves' hyperthyroidism, was used to find distinguishing TCR V-J signatures. Prospective prediction of ophthalmopathy was tested in an independent validation cohort consisting of fewer than 20 hyperthyroidism patients and more than 15 patients who later progressed to ophthalmopathy. The roughly 90 discovery patients were divided at random into training and test sets in a 7:3 ratio. In addition, the study compared T-cell repertoires in thyroid tissue and in blood from several Graves' hyperthyroidism patients. After sampling, hyperthyroidism patients received methimazole starting at 30 mg daily, and ophthalmopathy patients received high-dose intravenous methylprednisolone. The paper reports TCR Vbeta CDR3 sequencing of some 140 peripheral blood samples: under 45 ophthalmopathy, 70 to 85 hyperthyroidism and 17 progressor patients.

Paper-wide results and their limitations: Most expanded thyroid clonotypes (frequency above 0.001) were also found in blood, which suggests that blood repertoires may mirror thyroid immune responses. In validation, the model predicted progression to ophthalmopathy a median of around 6.5 months before onset, with around 70% sensitivity and 72.22% specificity. No statistical method was used to fix the sample size in advance, and group allocation was not hidden from the investigators. Ophthalmopathy was separated from stable hyperthyroidism by a 13 V-J signature model, with 85% to 90% sensitivity and roughly 81% specificity obtained in cross-validation and 80%/75% obtained in testing.

Stable Graves' hyperthyroidism was defined as the absence of progression to ophthalmopathy over 18 months of follow-up. The hyperthyroidism patients were between 18 and 65 years old and newly diagnosed, with a disease duration of less than 2 months. Exclusion was applied to patients with uncontrolled infections, other autoimmune diseases, pregnancy or lactation. Diagnoses were established on the basis of clinical symptoms, serum thyroxine and TRAb, thyroid ultrasound, and orbital computed tomography. PBMCs were isolated from more than 9 ml of fresh peripheral blood by Ficoll-Paque density gradient centrifugation. Total RNA was extracted using Trizol reagent, and RNA quality was assessed on an Agilent 2100 Bioanalyzer.

Sequencing was carried out using blood. The rearranged segments are TRBV6-1 and TRBJ2-2, with 9 bases in between that match TRBD1. The TCR was taken from a man aged 50 to 59 with Graves' hyperthyroidism. Here the CDR3 is given as CASRETPGQGASTGELFF. In nucleotides, the sequence is TGTGCCAGCAGAGAGACGCCGGGACAGGGTGCCTCCACCGGGGAGCTGTTTTTT.